What follows is one TCR beta chain and its context. Its cognate antigen is unknown. Time point reported: week 11, during vaccination. Doses consisted of 300 ug of mutant IDH1 20-mer peptide each, paired with topical imiquimod. The record originates from a study of a mutant IDH1 vaccine in newly diagnosed glioma. Across the whole study: In weeks 1, 3, 5, 7, 11, 15, 19 and 23, patients were vaccinated. Study-wide findings and caveats: Pseudoprogression apparently lacked any relation to changes in top peripheral T cell clonotypes. Vaccine-induced immune responses occurred in approximately 93% of patients.

Clones were read by immunoSEQ multiplex PCR, and TCRdb kept only the in-frame ones, dropping some. The table has more than 55,000 clones, less than 85% seen once. CDR1 and CDR2 (germline): SGHRS, YFSETQ. Deletions cut 3 bases from V and 5 bases from J, with 17 bases between. This CDR3 is built from 15 residues. J is TRBJ1-2 and V is TRBV5-1, with a possible D match to TRBD1 (6 bases). This sequence was found in a man aged 30 to 45 with glioma. Sequencing used PBMCs, obtained from a glioma patient whose treatment included an IDH1 peptide vaccine. The CDR3 region has the DNA TGCGCCAGCAGCTCCCGTTGGGGGCGGGTGTATGGCTACACCTTC. This gives the protein CASSSRWGRVYGYTF.